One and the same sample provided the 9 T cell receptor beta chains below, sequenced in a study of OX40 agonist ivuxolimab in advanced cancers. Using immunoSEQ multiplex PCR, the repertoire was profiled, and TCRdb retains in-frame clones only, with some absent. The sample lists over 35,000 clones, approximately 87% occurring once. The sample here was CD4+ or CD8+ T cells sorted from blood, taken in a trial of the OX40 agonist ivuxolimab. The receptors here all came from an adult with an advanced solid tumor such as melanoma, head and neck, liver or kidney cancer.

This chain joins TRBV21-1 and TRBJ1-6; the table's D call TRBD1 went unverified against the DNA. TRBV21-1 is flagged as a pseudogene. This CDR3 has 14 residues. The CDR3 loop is CASSCPRNDSPLHF. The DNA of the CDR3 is TGTGCCAGCAGCTGCCCCAGGAATGATTCACCCCTCCACTTT.

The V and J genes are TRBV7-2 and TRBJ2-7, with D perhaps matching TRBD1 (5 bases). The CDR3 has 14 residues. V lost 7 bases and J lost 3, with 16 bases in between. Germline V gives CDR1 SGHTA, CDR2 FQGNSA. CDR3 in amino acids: CASTKQEASYEQYF. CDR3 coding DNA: TGTGCCAGCACCAAACAGGAAGCGAGCTACGAGCAGTACTTC.

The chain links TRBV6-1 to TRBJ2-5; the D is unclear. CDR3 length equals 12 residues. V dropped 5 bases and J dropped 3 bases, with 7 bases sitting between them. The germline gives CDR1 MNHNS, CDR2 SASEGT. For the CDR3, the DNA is TGTGCCAGCAGTTCTATGGAAGAGACCCAGTACTTC. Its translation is CASSSMEETQYF.

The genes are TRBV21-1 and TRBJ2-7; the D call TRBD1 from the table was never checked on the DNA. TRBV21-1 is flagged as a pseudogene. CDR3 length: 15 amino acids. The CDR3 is CASSKCPRGPYEQYF. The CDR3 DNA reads TGTGCCAGCAGCAAATGTCCCAGGGGGCCCTACGAGCAGTACTTC.

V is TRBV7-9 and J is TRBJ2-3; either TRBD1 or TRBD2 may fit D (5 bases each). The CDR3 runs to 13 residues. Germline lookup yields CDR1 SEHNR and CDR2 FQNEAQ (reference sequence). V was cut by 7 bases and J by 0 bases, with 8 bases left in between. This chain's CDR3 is CASKRDSTDTQYF. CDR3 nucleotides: TGTGCCAGCAAAAGGGACAGCACAGATACGCAGTATTTT.

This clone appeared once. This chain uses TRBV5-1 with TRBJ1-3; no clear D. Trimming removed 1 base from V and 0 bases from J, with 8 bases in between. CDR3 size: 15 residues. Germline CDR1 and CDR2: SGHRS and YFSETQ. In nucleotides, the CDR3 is TGCGCCAGCAGCTTGTCTACACCCTCTGGAAACACCATATATTTT. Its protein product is CASSLSTPSGNTIYF.

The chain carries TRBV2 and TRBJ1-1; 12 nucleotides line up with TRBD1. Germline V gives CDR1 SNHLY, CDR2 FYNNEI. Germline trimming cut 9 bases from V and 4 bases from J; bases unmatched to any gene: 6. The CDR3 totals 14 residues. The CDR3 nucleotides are TGTGCCAGTGGGACAGGGGGCAGAAGCACTGAAGCTTTCTTT. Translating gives CASGTGGRSTEAFF.

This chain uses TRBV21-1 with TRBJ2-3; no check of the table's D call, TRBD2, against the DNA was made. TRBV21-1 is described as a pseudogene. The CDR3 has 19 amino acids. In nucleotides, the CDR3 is TGTGCCAGCAGCAAATCAATTTGGGGACTAGCGGGATACACAGATACGCAGTATTTT. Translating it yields CASSKSIWGLAGYTDTQYF.

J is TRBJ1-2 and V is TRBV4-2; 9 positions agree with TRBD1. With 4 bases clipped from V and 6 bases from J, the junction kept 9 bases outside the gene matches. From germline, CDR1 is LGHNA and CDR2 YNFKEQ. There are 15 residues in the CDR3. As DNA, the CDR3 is TGTGCCAGCAGCCGACCATTAACAGGGGGCGATGGCTACACCTTC. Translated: CASSRPLTGGDGYTF.